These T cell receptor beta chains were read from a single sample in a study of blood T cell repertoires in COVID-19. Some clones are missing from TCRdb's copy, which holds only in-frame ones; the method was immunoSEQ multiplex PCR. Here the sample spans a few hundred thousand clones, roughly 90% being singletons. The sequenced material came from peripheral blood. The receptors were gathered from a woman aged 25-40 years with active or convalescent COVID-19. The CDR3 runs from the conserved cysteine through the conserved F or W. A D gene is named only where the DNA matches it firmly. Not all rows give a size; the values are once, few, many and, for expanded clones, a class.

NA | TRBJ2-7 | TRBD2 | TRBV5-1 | TGCGCCAGCAGCCCAGGCGGGGGGGCATCAAAGCAGTACTTC | CASSPGGGASKQYF
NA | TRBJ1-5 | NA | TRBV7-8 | TGTGCCAGCAGCGTAGACAATGGCGGCCAGCCCCAGCATTTT | CASSVDNGGQPQHF
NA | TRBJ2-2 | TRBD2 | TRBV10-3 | TGTGCCATCAGCCTAGCGGGGGGATACACCGGGGAGCTGTTTTTT | CAISLAGGYTGELFF
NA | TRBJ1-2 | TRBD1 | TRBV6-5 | TGTGCCAGCAGCCATCGACAGGGGGGTAACTATGGCTACACCTTC | CASSHRQGGNYGYTF
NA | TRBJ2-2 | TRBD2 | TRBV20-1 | TGCAGTGCTAGTAGGGGCGGGAGAGGAACCGGGGAGCTGTTTTTT | CSASRGGRGTGELFF
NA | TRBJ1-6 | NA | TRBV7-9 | TGTGCCAGCAGCTTCAATGACCGCGGCGCCAGGGCTAATTCACCCCTCCACTTT | CASSFNDRGARANSPLHF
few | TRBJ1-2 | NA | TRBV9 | TGTGCCAGCGAGCCGGGGGGCGCTGGCTATGGCTACACCTTC | CASEPGGAGYGYTF
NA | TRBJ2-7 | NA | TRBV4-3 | TGCGCCAGCAGCCAAGATGGGGGCATGGGTGTCTACGAGCAGTACTTC | CASSQDGGMGVYEQYF
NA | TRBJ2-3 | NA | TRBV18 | TGTGCCAGCTCACCACCAGGGGAAAAGGGGGATACGCAGTATTTT | CASSPPGEKGDTQYF
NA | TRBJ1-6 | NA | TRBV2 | TGTGCCAGCAGTGAAGGGGGCAGGGTGGGCTCACCCCTCCACTTT | CASSEGGRVGSPLHF
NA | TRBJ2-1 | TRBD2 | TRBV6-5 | TGTGCCAGCGGAAGGACTAGCGGGACACTCGGGCAGTTCTTC | CASGRTSGTLGQFF
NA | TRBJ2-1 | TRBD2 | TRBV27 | TGTGCCAGCAGTTTACTAGCGGGGGGCCTCAATGAGCAGTTCTTC | CASSLLAGGLNEQFF
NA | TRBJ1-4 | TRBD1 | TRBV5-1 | TGCGCCAGCACTTCCGGGACAGGGGGCCCAAAGGAAAAACTGTTTTTT | CASTSGTGGPKEKLFF
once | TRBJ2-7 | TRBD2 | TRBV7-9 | TGTGCCAGCAGGGGACTAGCGGGGGGCGAGCAGTACTTC | CASRGLAGGEQYF
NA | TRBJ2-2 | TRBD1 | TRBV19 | TGTGCCAGTAGTACGGACAGGGGGATCGGGGAGCTGTTTTTT | CASSTDRGIGELFF
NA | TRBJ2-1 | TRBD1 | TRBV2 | TGTGCCAGCCCCGGACAGGGGGCTAATGAGCAGTTCTTC | CASPGQGANEQFF
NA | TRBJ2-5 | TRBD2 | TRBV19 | TGTGCCAGTAGTATTGTCGGCGGGGGGGTCCGAGAGACCCAGTACTTC | CASSIVGGGVRETQYF
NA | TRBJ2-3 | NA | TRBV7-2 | TGTGCCAGCAGCTTGCGGGGAGCTCCTAGCACAGATACGCAGTATTTT | CASSLRGAPSTDTQYF
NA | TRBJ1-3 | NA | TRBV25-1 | TGTGCCAGCAGTGGCAGGGTCACCGGAAACACCATATATTTT | CASSGRVTGNTIYF
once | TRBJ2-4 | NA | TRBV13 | TGTGCCAGCAGCTTCGGGACAAACAAAAACATTCAGTACTTC | CASSFGTNKNIQYF
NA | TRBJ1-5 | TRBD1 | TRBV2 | TGTGCCAGCACGACACGACAGGGTAGTCAGCCCCAGCATTTT | CASTTRQGSQPQHF
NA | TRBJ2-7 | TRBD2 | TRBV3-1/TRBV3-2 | TGTGCCAGCAGCCAAACTAGCGGGGGGGCCAAGGAGCAGTACTTC | CASSQTSGGAKEQYF
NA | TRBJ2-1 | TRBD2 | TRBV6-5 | TGTGCCAGCTGGGACTACTACAATGAGCAGTTCTTC | CASWDYYNEQFF
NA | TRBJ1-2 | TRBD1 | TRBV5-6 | TGTGCCAGCAGCTCATATCGGACAGGGACTGGCTACACCTTC | CASSSYRTGTGYTF
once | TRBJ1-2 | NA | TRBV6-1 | TGTGCCAGCAGTGAAATATCAGGGGTCGGCTACACCTTC | CASSEISGVGYTF
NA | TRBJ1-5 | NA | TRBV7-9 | TGTGCCAGCAGCTACAACGATCAGCCCCAGCATTTT | CASSYNDQPQHF
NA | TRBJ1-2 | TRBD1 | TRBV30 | TGTGCTTTATCCCGGGACAGGGAGTCTGGCTACACCTTC | CALSRDRESGYTF